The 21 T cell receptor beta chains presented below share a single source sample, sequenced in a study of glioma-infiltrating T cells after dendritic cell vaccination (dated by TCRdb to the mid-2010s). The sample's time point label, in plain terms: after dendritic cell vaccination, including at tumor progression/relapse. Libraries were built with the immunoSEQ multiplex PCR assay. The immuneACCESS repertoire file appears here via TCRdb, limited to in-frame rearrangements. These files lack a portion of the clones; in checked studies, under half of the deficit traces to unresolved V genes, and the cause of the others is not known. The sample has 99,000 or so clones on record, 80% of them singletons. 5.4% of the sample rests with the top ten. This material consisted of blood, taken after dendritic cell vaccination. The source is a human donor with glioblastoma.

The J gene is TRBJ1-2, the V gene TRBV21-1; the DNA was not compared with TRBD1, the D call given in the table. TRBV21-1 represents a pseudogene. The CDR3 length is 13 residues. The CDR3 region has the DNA TGTGCCAGCAGCAAGGGCCCCTTCCGGGGCTACACCTTC. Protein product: CASSKGPFRGYTF.

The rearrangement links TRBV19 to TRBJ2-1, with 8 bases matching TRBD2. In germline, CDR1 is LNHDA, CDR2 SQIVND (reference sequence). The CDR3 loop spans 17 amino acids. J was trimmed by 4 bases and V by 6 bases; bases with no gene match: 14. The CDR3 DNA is TGTGCCAGTAGCCCCTCTCGAGGGACTAGGGGGTACAATGAGCAGTTCTTC. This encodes CASSPSRGTRGYNEQFF. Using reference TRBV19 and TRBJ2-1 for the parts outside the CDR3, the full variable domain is DGGITQSPKYLFRKEGQNVTLSCEQNLNHDAMYWYRQDPGQGLRLIYYSQIVNDFQKGDIAEGYSVSREKKESFPLTVTSAQKNPTAFYLCASSPSRGTRGYNEQFFGPGTRLTVL.

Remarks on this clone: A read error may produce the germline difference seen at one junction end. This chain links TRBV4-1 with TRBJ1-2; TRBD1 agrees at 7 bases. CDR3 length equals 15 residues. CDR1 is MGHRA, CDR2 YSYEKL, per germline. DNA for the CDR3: TGCGCCAGCAGCCAGTTGACAGGGAGCCTCCGAGGCTACGCCTTC. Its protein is CASSQLTGSLRGYAF.

The CDR3 coding sequence is TGCGCCAGCAGCTTCTCACCGGGAGGACGAGATACGCAGTATTTT. Encoded protein: CASSFSPGGRDTQYF. The genes are TRBV5-1 and TRBJ2-3; TRBD2 aligns across 7 bases. Looked up from germline, CDR1 is SGHRS and CDR2 is YFSETQ. V shed 2 bases and J 5 bases; nucleotides not matched to a gene: 8. This CDR3 is built from 15 residues. The full variable domain, completed using reference TRBV5-1 and TRBJ2-3, is KAGVTQTPRYLIKTRGQQVTLSCSPISGHRSVSWYQQTPGQGLQFLFEYFSETQRNKGNFPGRFSGRQFSNSRSEMNVSTLELGDSALYLCASSFSPGGRDTQYFGPGTRLTVL.

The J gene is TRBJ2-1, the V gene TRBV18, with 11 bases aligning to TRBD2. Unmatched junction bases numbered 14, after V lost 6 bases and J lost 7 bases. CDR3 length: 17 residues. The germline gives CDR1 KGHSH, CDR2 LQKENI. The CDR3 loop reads CASSGEDSGGALNEQFF. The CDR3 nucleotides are TGTGCCAGCTCTGGAGAGGATAGCGGGGGGGCCCTGAATGAGCAGTTCTTC.

The DNA for the CDR3 is TGTGCCAGCAGCTTAGAGGGTACAGATACGCAGTATTTT. Its translation: CASSLEGTDTQYF. V usage is TRBV7-3 and J usage is TRBJ2-3; the D gene is possibly TRBD2 (5 bases). The ends were cut back, 2 bases at V and 3 bases at J, with 6 bases in the middle. Germline V CDR1 and CDR2: SGHTA, FQGTGA. The CDR3 is 13 amino acids.

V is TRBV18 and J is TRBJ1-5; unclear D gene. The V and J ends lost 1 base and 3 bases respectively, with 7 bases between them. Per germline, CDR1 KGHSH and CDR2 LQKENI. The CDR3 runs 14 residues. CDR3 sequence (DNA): TGTGCCAGCTCACCACGAGCCGACAATCAGCCCCAGCATTTT. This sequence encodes CASSPRADNQPQHF.

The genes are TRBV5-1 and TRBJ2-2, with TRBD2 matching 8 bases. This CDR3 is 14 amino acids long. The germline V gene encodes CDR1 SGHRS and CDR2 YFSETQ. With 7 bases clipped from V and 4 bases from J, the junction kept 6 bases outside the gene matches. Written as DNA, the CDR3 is TGCGCCAGCGGGGTCGGGGGGGCCACCGGGGAGCTGTTTTTT. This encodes CASGVGGATGELFF. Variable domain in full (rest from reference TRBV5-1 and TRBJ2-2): KAGVTQTPRYLIKTRGQQVTLSCSPISGHRSVSWYQQTPGQGLQFLFEYFSETQRNKGNFPGRFSGRQFSNSRSEMNVSTLELGDSALYLCASGVGGATGELFFGEGSRLTVL.

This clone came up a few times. The CDR3 DNA reads as TGCGCCAGCAGCTTGGACAATCGAAACACCATATATTTT. Amino acids: CASSLDNRNTIYF. The chain couples TRBV5-1 to TRBJ1-3, with D uncertain. CDR3 length: 13 amino acids. V was cut by 0 bases and J by 5 bases, with 6 bases left in between. CDR1 and CDR2 (germline): SGHRS, YFSETQ.

In DNA form, the CDR3 reads TGTGCCAGCAGTCCCTATGAGAGTGGGAACACTGAAGCTTTCTTT. Translated, it gives CASSPYESGNTEAFF. This chain links TRBV6-5 with TRBJ1-1, with D unclear. The CDR3 extends over 15 amino acids. Germline CDR1 MNHEY, CDR2 SVGAGI. The germline V and J ends were trimmed by 5 bases and 1 base, with 14 bases remaining between them.

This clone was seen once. The CDR3 DNA is TGTGCCAGCAGTTTAAAAGGGGGTTACTATGGCTACACCTTC. Translation gives CASSLKGGYYGYTF. The rearrangement links TRBV28 to TRBJ1-2, with D possibly TRBD1 on 6 matching bases. V lost 2 bases and J 3 bases, leaving 10 bases between the germline ends. The CDR3 consists of 14 residues. Germline CDR1 is MDHEN and CDR2 is SYDVKM.

The DNA for the CDR3 is TGTGCCAGCAGCGCCGGGACAACTAGCAATCAGCCCCAGCATTTT. Translated, it gives CASSAGTTSNQPQHF. This chain connects TRBV7-6 to TRBJ1-5; weak D call: TRBD1 (6 bases). The CDR3 is made up of 15 amino acids. Germline CDR1 reads SGHVS; CDR2 reads FNYEAQ. V lost 5 bases and J 0 bases, leaving 11 bases between the germline ends.

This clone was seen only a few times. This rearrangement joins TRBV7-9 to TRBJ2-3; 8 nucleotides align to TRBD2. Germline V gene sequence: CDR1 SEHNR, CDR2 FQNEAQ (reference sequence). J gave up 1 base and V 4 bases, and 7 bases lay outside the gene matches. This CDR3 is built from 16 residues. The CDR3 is CASSSLAGLGTDTQYF. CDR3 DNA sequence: TGTGCCAGCAGCTCCTTAGCGGGACTGGGCACAGATACGCAGTATTTT.

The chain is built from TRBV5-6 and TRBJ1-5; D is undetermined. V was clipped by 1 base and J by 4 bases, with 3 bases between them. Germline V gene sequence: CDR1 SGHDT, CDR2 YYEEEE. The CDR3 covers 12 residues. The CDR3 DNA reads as TGTGCCAGCAGCTTGTATAATCAGCCCCAGCATTTT. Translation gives CASSLYNQPQHF.

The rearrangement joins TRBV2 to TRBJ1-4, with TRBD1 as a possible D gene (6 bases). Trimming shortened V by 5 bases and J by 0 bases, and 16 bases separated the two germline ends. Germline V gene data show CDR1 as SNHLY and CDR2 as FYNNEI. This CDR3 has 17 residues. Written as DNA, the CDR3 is TGTGCCAGCAGTCGGGACAAGATAACCGCAACTAATGAAAAACTGTTTTTT. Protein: CASSRDKITATNEKLFF.

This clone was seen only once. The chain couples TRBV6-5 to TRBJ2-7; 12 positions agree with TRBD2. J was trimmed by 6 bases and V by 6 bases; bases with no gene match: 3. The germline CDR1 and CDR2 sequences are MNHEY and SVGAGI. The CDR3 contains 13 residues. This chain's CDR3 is CASSLLAGGEQYF. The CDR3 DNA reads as TGTGCCAGCAGCTTACTAGCGGGAGGCGAGCAGTACTTC.

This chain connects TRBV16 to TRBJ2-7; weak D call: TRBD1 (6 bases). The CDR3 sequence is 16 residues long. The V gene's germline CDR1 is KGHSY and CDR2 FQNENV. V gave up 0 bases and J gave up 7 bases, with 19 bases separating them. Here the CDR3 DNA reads TGTGCCAGCAGCCAATCGGGGGCATCAAATACTTGGGAGCAGTACTTC. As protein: CASSQSGASNTWEQYF.

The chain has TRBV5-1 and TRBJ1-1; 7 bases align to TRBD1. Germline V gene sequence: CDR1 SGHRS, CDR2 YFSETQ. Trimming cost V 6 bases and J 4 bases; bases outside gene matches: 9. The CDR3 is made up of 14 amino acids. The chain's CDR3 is CASTPHQGGTEAFF. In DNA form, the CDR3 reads TGCGCCAGCACCCCCCACCAGGGGGGCACTGAAGCTTTCTTT.

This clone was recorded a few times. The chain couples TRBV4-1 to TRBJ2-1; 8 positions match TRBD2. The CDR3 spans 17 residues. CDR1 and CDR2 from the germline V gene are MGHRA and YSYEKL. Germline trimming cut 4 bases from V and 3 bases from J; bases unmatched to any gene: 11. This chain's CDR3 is CASSPKNVAGYYNEQFF. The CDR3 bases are TGCGCCAGCAGCCCTAAGAACGTAGCGGGGTACTACAATGAGCAGTTCTTC.

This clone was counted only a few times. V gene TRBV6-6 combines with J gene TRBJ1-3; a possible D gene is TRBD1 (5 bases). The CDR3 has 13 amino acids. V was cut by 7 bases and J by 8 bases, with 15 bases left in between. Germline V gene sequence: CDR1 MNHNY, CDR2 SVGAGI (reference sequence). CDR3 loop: CASIPSGDYTIYF. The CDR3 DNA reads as TGTGCCAGCATTCCTTCTGGGGACTACACCATATATTTT.

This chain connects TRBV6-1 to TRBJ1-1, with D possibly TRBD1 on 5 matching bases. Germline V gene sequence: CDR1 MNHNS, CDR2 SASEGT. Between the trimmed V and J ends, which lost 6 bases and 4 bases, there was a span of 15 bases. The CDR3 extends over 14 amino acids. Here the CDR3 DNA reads TGTGCCAGCAGCTTAGTCAGCGGGGGCACTGAAGCTTTCTTT. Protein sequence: CASSLVSGGTEAFF.